Following are 25 T cell receptor beta chains from one sample sequenced in a study of shared clonotypes between healthy human individuals. The naive CD8 population came from CD45RO-negative cells selected for CCR7, without terminally differentiated effector memory CD45RA+ cells. Profiling relied on immunoSEQ multiplex PCR, and the TCRdb table lists in-frame clones only, not all of them. The table has roughly 2.1 million clones, approximately 94% seen once. The sample comprised naive CD8+ T cells from PBMCs. The receptors stem from a man aged 18 to 30 in good health. Some clones in this sample may be carry-over from other donors' samples.

This clone was picked up one time. This specimen includes other DNA sequences encoding the same CDR3. The chain recombines TRBV6-5 with TRBJ1-5, with unresolved D. The CDR3 is 13 amino acids. Trimming stripped 0 bases from V and 5 bases from J, with 5 bases between. The germline V gene has CDR1 MNHEY and CDR2 SVGAGI. The DNA for the CDR3 is TGTGCCAGCAGTTACTCACGGGATCAGCCCCAGCATTTT. Translated, it gives CASSYSRDQPQHF.

V gene TRBV7-2 combines with J gene TRBJ2-1; D may be TRBD1 (6 bases). The CDR3 spans 16 residues. Looked up from germline, CDR1 is SGHTA and CDR2 is FQGNSA. The V end lost 5 bases, the J end lost 2 bases, and 16 bases lay between the germline ends. The CDR3, as DNA: TGTGCCAGCAGCGCCCGGGGCCCAGGGGCCTACAATGAGCAGTTCTTC. Residues: CASSARGPGAYNEQFF. Full variable domain (remainder filled in from reference TRBV7-2 and TRBJ2-1): GAGVSQSPSNKVTEKGKDVELRCDPISGHTALYWYRQSLGQGLEFLIYFQGNSAPDKSGLPSDRFSAERTGGSVSTLTIQRTQQEDSAVYLCASSARGPGAYNEQFFGPGTRLTVL.

The chain links TRBV7-9 to TRBJ2-1, with TRBD1 as a possible D gene (6 bases). This CDR3 is 15 amino acids long. Germline V gives CDR1 SEHNR, CDR2 FQNEAQ (reference sequence). Trimming removed 5 bases from V and 6 bases from J, with 17 bases in between. CDR3 nucleotide sequence: TGTGCCAGCAGCCCTAGGACAGTTGAAGGCAATGAGCAGTTCTTC. Its translation is CASSPRTVEGNEQFF.

V is TRBV18 and J is TRBJ1-5, with 8 bases identical to TRBD1. Looked up from germline, CDR1 is KGHSH and CDR2 is LQKENI. This CDR3 has 15 residues. V was clipped by 6 bases and J by 3 bases; unmatched bases: 7. The CDR3 region has the DNA TGTGCCAGCTCCCACCCGGACAGGGACAATCAGCCCCAGCATTTT. Encoded protein: CASSHPDRDNQPQHF.

This clone was recorded a few times. J is TRBJ1-1 and V is TRBV29-1, with D maybe TRBD1 (5 bases). The CDR3 loop spans 12 amino acids. With 8 bases removed from V and 0 bases from J, the gap between germline ends came to 10 bases. The germline CDR1 and CDR2 sequences are SQVTM and ANQGSEA. DNA for the CDR3: TGCAGCACAAGACAGTTGAACACTGAAGCTTTCTTT. It is translated as CSTRQLNTEAFF.

About this clone itself: This CDR3 is also generated by other DNA sequences in the sample. The chain links TRBV5-4 to TRBJ2-7, with 7 nucleotides matching TRBD2. Germline lookup yields CDR1 SGHNT and CDR2 YYREEE (reference sequence). Trimming removed 4 bases from V and 0 bases from J; junction bases left unmatched: 4. The CDR3 is made up of 14 amino acids. CDR3 coding DNA: TGTGCCAGCAGCCCAGGGAGGGGCTCCTACGAGCAGTACTTC. Translated: CASSPGRGSYEQYF.

The chain employs TRBV10-3 and TRBJ2-1, with 9 bases fitting TRBD2. The length of the CDR3 is 17 residues. Germline loops: CDR1 ENHRY, CDR2 SYGVKD. The V segment lost 6 bases and the J segment 7 bases; nucleotides outside the gene matches: 16. The CDR3 bases are TGTGCCATCAGGACCGACCGATTAGCGGGAGAAGGAAATGAGCAGTTCTTC. Amino acid sequence: CAIRTDRLAGEGNEQFF.

The chain has TRBV28 and TRBJ2-5; D uncertain. Germline CDR1 MDHEN, CDR2 SYDVKM. The CDR3 loop spans 13 amino acids. Trimming left V 1 base short and J 2 bases short, with 5 bases between. The CDR3 DNA follows: TGTGCCAGCAGTTTATACCTTCAAGAGACCCAGTACTTC. This gives the protein CASSLYLQETQYF.

The V gene is TRBV11-2, the J gene TRBJ2-1; 9 nucleotides line up with TRBD2. The CDR3 consists of 15 residues. V was clipped by 1 base and J by 8 bases; unmatched bases: 6. In germline, CDR1 is SGHAT, CDR2 FQNNGV. CDR3 residues: CASSLAAGGPDEQFF. CDR3 DNA sequence: TGTGCCAGCAGCTTAGCGGCGGGAGGGCCGGATGAGCAGTTCTTC.

The chain is built from TRBV7-9 and TRBJ2-2; D unresolved. There are 13 residues in the CDR3. The V gene lost 4 bases and the J gene lost 6 bases, with 9 bases spanning the gap. Germline lookup yields CDR1 SEHNR and CDR2 FQNEAQ (reference sequence). As DNA, the CDR3 is TGTGCCAGCAGCTACCAGAGTTCCGGGGAGCTGTTTTTT. This codes for CASSYQSSGELFF.

This chain uses TRBV6-5 with TRBJ2-3, with 8 bases fitting TRBD2. V lost 5 bases and J lost 5; bases outside the gene matches: 6. Per the germline V gene, CDR1 is MNHEY and CDR2 is SVGAGI. The CDR3 contains 14 residues. CDR3 in amino acids: CASSTGLAGDTQYF. CDR3 nucleotide sequence: TGTGCCAGCAGTACCGGACTAGCAGGAGATACGCAGTATTTT.

V usage is TRBV2 and J usage is TRBJ2-1; 9 bases are a match to TRBD2. From germline, CDR1 is SNHLY and CDR2 FYNNEI. CDR3 length: 16 amino acids. The V and J ends lost 3 bases and 6 bases, in that order; junction bases with no gene match: 9. The CDR3: CASSDDPGLAGNEQFF. CDR3 coding DNA: TGTGCCAGCAGTGATGATCCGGGACTAGCCGGCAATGAGCAGTTCTTC.

This sequence joins TRBV27 and TRBJ2-1; 10 positions agree with TRBD2. J was trimmed by 7 bases and V by 2 bases; bases with no gene match: 5. CDR1 MNHEY and CDR2 SMNVEV come from the germline V gene (reference sequence). This CDR3 comprises 15 residues. CDR3: CASSLSGRAWNEQFF. The CDR3 bases are TGTGCCAGCAGTTTAAGCGGGAGGGCATGGAATGAGCAGTTCTTC.

This clone was seen a few times. The same CDR3 arises from other DNA sequences in this sample as well. The genes are TRBV27 and TRBJ1-5; the D is unclear. The V gene lost 5 bases and the J gene lost 0 bases, with 14 bases spanning the gap. Germline V gene lookup returns CDR1 MNHEY and CDR2 SMNVEV (reference sequence). The CDR3 covers 16 residues. The CDR3 loop reads CASSPLSPGSNQPQHF. The CDR3 DNA is TGTGCCAGCAGTCCCCTGAGTCCGGGTAGCAATCAGCCCCAGCATTTT.

J is TRBJ2-7 and V is TRBV28, with 10 bases fitting TRBD1. There are 15 residues in the CDR3. From germline, CDR1 is MDHEN and CDR2 SYDVKM. The junction had 10 bases not matched to a gene; V was cut back by 6 bases and J by 5 bases. The CDR3 DNA sequence: TGTGCCAGCAGCTCGACGCCCGGGACAGGGGACGAGCAGTACTTC. Protein: CASSSTPGTGDEQYF.

The chain joins TRBV7-9 to TRBJ2-1, with 7 positions matching TRBD2. The CDR3 covers 15 residues. V dropped 5 bases and J dropped 3; count of bases not matched to a gene: 7. CDR1 SEHNR and CDR2 FQNEAQ come from the germline V gene (reference sequence). CDR3 residues: CASSPEAGVYNEQFF. DNA for the CDR3: TGTGCCAGCAGCCCCGAGGCGGGAGTCTACAATGAGCAGTTCTTC.

This clone was seen just once. This chain connects TRBV28 to TRBJ1-1; D is perhaps TRBD1 (5 bases). The CDR3 runs to 19 residues. Germline CDR1 MDHEN, CDR2 SYDVKM. V was cut by 10 bases and J by 1 base, with 31 bases left in between. For the CDR3, the DNA is TGTGCCATCCAGACCGGGACTGAACTCTCATGGAGTAGGAACACTGAAGCTTTCTTT. It specifies CAIQTGTELSWSRNTEAFF.

The chain employs TRBV27 and TRBJ1-2; the match to TRBD1 covers 9 bases. V was clipped by 3 bases and J by 4 bases; unmatched bases: 9. The CDR3 totals 16 residues. From germline, CDR1 is MNHEY and CDR2 SMNVEV (reference sequence). CDR3 sequence (DNA): TGTGCCAGCAGTTTGTTCGGCACAGGGGGCGTCTATGGCTACACCTTC. Translated: CASSLFGTGGVYGYTF.

The chain recombines TRBV7-9 with TRBJ2-6; no reliable D call. Deletions cut 3 bases from V and 0 bases from J, with 9 bases between. There are 16 residues in the CDR3. Germline CDR1 is SEHNR and CDR2 is FQNEAQ (reference sequence). The DNA for the CDR3 is TGTGCCAGCAGCTTGATGGTCGTCTCTGGGGCCAACGTCCTGACTTTC. This codes for CASSLMVVSGANVLTF.

This sequence joins TRBV6-1 and TRBJ2-1; 9 bases are a match to TRBD2. Germline lookup yields CDR1 MNHNS and CDR2 SASEGT. V lost 6 bases, J lost 3 bases, and 3 bases stayed unmatched. The CDR3 covers 14 residues. The CDR3 bases are TGTGCCAGCAGAGCTAGCGGGGACTACAATGAGCAGTTCTTC. This codes for CASRASGDYNEQFF.

With respect to this clone: Other DNA sequences in the same sample also yield this CDR3. V gene TRBV11-2 combines with J gene TRBJ2-7; maybe TRBD2 (7 bases). Trimming cost V 1 base and J 2 bases, with 9 bases left between them. The V gene's germline CDR1 is SGHAT and CDR2 FQNNGV. The CDR3 is 14 residues long. The CDR3 nucleotides read TGTGCCAGCAGCTTAGGCGGGGGCCCCTACGAGCAGTACTTC. Amino acid sequence: CASSLGGGPYEQYF. The full variable domain, in which reference TRBV11-2 and TRBJ2-7 provide the parts outside the CDR3, is EAGVAQSPRYKIIEKRQSVAFWCNPISGHATLYWYQQILGQGPKLLIQFQNNGVVDDSQLPKDRFSAERLKGVDSTLKIQPAKLEDSAVYLCASSLGGGPYEQYFGPGTRLTVT.

This chain uses TRBV7-8 with TRBJ2-1, with 7 nucleotides matching TRBD2. Germline V gene data show CDR1 as SGHVS and CDR2 as FQNEAQ. The CDR3 is 16 residues long. The junction had 10 bases not matched to a gene; V was cut back by 5 bases and J by 3 bases. This chain's CDR3 is CASSPPGGGLYNEQFF. In DNA, the CDR3 is TGTGCCAGCAGCCCGCCGGGAGGCGGCCTCTACAATGAGCAGTTCTTC. Combining the CDR3 with reference TRBV7-8 and TRBJ2-1 gives the whole variable domain GAGVSQSPRYKVAKRGQDVALRCDPISGHVSLFWYQQALGQGPEFLTYFQNEAQLDKSGLPSDRFFAERPEGSVSTLKIQRTQQEDSAVYLCASSPPGGGLYNEQFFGPGTRLTVL.

This clone was detected only once. J is TRBJ2-1 and V is TRBV7-9; no reliable D call. CDR3 length: 15 amino acids. From germline, CDR1 is SEHNR and CDR2 FQNEAQ (reference sequence). V was trimmed by 5 bases and J by 5 bases, leaving 16 bases between them. CDR3 amino acids: CASSGRDAHNNEQFF. CDR3 sequence (DNA): TGTGCCAGCAGCGGTCGCGATGCCCATAACAATGAGCAGTTCTTC.

As for this clone: Within the sample, other DNA sequences also encode this same CDR3. This rearrangement joins TRBV4-3 to TRBJ2-5, with D uncertain. V lost 1 base and J 4 bases, leaving 7 bases between the germline ends. The CDR3 totals 13 residues. In germline, CDR1 is LGHNA, CDR2 YSLEER. CDR3 nucleotides: TGCGCCAGCAGCCAAGGACTTCGAGAGACCCAGTACTTC. Amino acids: CASSQGLRETQYF.

This clone was seen more than once but under ten times. This chain joins TRBV7-8 and TRBJ1-1, with 7 positions matching TRBD1. After removal of 5 bases from V and 3 bases from J, the junction contained 3 bases not matched to a gene. This CDR3 is 13 amino acids long. From germline, CDR1 is SGHVS and CDR2 FQNEAQ. The CDR3 region is CASSPGGDTEAFF. DNA of the CDR3: TGTGCCAGCAGCCCAGGGGGTGACACTGAAGCTTTCTTT.